A single sample is the source of the 24 T cell receptor beta chains below, sequenced in a study of response to subunit inactivated influenza vaccine. TCRdb reanalysed the RT-PCR reads using MiXCR and keeps one entry per CDR3 protein. The sample yields around 200,000 distinct CDR3 sequences, over 9.5% seen once. The same data also contributed to another study, on T cells expressing NK-cell markers. That paper notes: Scientists made TCR beta cDNA using 5'RACE template switching with UMIs.

The specimen comprised CD8+ T cells sorted from PBMCs, sampled about 11 days after vaccination. These receptors all stem from a man aged 50 to 60 who received an inactivated influenza vaccine.

This clonotype came up a few times. This chain links TRBV6-5 with TRBJ2-2; maybe TRBD1 (5 bases). The CDR3 loop spans 12 amino acids. The ends were cut back, 8 bases at V and 6 bases at J, with 10 bases in the middle. CDR1 and CDR2 (germline): MNHEY, SVGAGI. The CDR3 spells CASAGWAGELFF. The CDR3 DNA follows: TGTGCCAGCGCAGGGTGGGCCGGGGAGCTGTTTTTT.

This clonotype was seen more than once but under ten times. The CDR3, as DNA: TGTGCCACCAGCAGCATCTCCGACAGGTCTAGCAATCAGCCCCAGCATTTT. Its translation: CATSSISDRSSNQPQHF. V usage is TRBV15 and J usage is TRBJ1-5; D perhaps matches TRBD1 (6 bases). Germline CDR1 and CDR2: LNHNV and YYDKDF (reference sequence). V was cut by 3 bases and J by 0 bases, with 15 bases left in between. This CDR3 region has 17 residues.

This clonotype was observed many times. V is TRBV9 and J is TRBJ1-1; D uncertain. The CDR3 runs to 10 residues. Germline V gene data show CDR1 as SGDLS and CDR2 as YYNGEE. V shed 1 base and J shed 11 bases, with 6 bases lying between them. The CDR3 loop reads CASSVKRAFF. CDR3 DNA sequence: TGTGCCAGCAGCGTAAAGAGGGCTTTCTTT.

A few counts support this clonotype. The chain has TRBV4-1 and TRBJ2-7; D gene unclear. The CDR3 is 13 residues long. The V gene's germline CDR1 is MGHRA and CDR2 YSYEKL. V shed 4 bases and J shed 2 bases, with 9 bases lying between them. In DNA form, the CDR3 reads TGCGCCAGCAGCCGCGCCCCCCCCTACGAGCAGTACTTC. Encoded protein: CASSRAPPYEQYF.

The rearrangement joins TRBV11-2 to TRBJ2-5; D not resolved. There are 15 residues in the CDR3. The V end lost 0 bases, the J end lost 2 bases, and 10 bases lay between the germline ends. Germline CDR1 reads SGHAT; CDR2 reads FQNNGV. CDR3 sequence (DNA): TGTGCCAGCAGCTTAGATTACTCCTCTCAAGAGACCCAGTACTTC. Its protein is CASSLDYSSQETQYF.

This clonotype was seen only a few times. V usage is TRBV7-9 and J usage is TRBJ2-2, with TRBD2 as a possible D gene (6 bases). CDR3 size: 17 residues. Germline V gene data show CDR1 as SEHNR and CDR2 as FQNEAQ (reference sequence). V was cut by 2 bases and J by 2 bases, with 15 bases left in between. The CDR3 reads CASSLSGFGQNTGELFF. CDR3 DNA: TGTGCCAGCAGCTTAAGCGGGTTTGGGCAAAACACCGGGGAGCTGTTTTTT.

This clonotype occurred a few times. The chain recombines TRBV7-2 with TRBJ2-7; 7 nucleotides line up with TRBD1. Germline V gene data show CDR1 as SGHTA and CDR2 as FQGNSA. The CDR3 consists of 13 residues. Unmatched junction bases numbered 2, after V lost 3 bases and J lost 3 bases. DNA for the CDR3: TGTGCCAGCAGCTTCGGGACAGTCTACGAGCAGTACTTC. It is translated as CASSFGTVYEQYF.

V usage is TRBV10-3 and J usage is TRBJ2-7; D may be TRBD2 (6 bases). Germline V gene data show CDR1 as ENHRY and CDR2 as SYGVKD. The CDR3 runs 14 residues. Trimming took 3 bases from V and 5 from J, leaving 14 bases between them. CDR3 sequence (DNA): TGTGCCATCAGTGATCGGGCTAGCGTAGACGAGCAGTACTTC. It is translated as CAISDRASVDEQYF.

This clonotype was recorded a few times. This rearrangement joins TRBV28 to TRBJ1-5; maybe TRBD1 (6 bases). Per germline, CDR1 MDHEN and CDR2 SYDVKM. V lost 6 bases, J lost 4 bases, and 16 bases lay in between. This CDR3 has 15 amino acids. The CDR3 here is CASRQGGHRNQPQHF. For the CDR3, the DNA is TGTGCCAGCAGGCAAGGGGGGCACAGGAATCAGCCCCAGCATTTT.

This clonotype has only a few counts. The genes are TRBV25-1 and TRBJ2-1; D is perhaps TRBD1 or TRBD2 (6 bases each). The CDR3 has 18 amino acids. V shed 0 bases and J shed 8 bases, with 23 bases lying between them. The germline gives CDR1 MGHDK, CDR2 SYGVNS. This CDR3 is CASSEYPPLRGPSDEQFF. CDR3 nucleotides: TGTGCCAGCAGTGAATATCCCCCCCTCCGGGGGCCTTCTGATGAGCAGTTCTTC.

As to this clonotype: Germline and junction disagree at one end, which may indicate a read error. The rearrangement links TRBV20-1 to TRBJ1-2, with 8 bases identical to TRBD1. Germline V gene sequence: CDR1 DFQATT, CDR2 SNEGSKA (reference sequence). CDR3 length equals 11 residues. Written as DNA, the CDR3 is TGCAGTGTTAGACAGGGGTGGGGCTACACCTTC. Residues: CSVRQGWGYTF.

This clonotype appeared a single time. This chain links TRBV27 with TRBJ2-7, with 7 bases that match TRBD1. V shed 1 base and J 4 bases; nucleotides not matched to a gene: 4. The germline CDR1 and CDR2 sequences are MNHEY and SMNVEV (reference sequence). CDR3 size: 14 residues. CDR3 sequence reads: CASSLFQGVYEQYF. DNA of the CDR3: TGTGCCAGCAGTTTATTCCAGGGGGTTTACGAGCAGTACTTC.

This clonotype was seen a handful of times. The rearrangement joins TRBV5-1 to TRBJ2-5; the match to TRBD2 covers 7 bases. V shed 0 bases, J shed 1 base, and the junction held 6 bases outside the gene matches. The germline gives CDR1 SGHRS, CDR2 YFSETQ. The CDR3 is 16 amino acids. CDR3 nucleotide sequence: TGCGCCAGCAGCTTGGCTTCTGGGGGGGGCCAAGAGACCCAGTACTTC. Protein: CASSLASGGGQETQYF.

The chain joins TRBV2 to TRBJ2-7; a weak D match, TRBD2 (6 bases). The V end lost 6 bases, the J end lost 7 bases, and 19 bases lay between the germline ends. The CDR3 contains 14 residues. Germline V gene sequence: CDR1 SNHLY, CDR2 FYNNEI. In nucleotides, the CDR3 is TGTGCCAGCAGGGGCCCGGGGGATAGTGATGAGCAGTACTTC. The encoded protein is CASRGPGDSDEQYF.

The chain recombines TRBV6-2 or TRBV6-3 with TRBJ2-1; D gene uncertain. With 2 bases removed from V and 5 bases from J, the gap between germline ends came to 13 bases. The V gene's germline CDR1 is MNHEY and CDR2 SVGEGT. The CDR3 is 15 amino acids. The CDR3 region has the DNA TGTGCCAGCAGTTACCCCAGGACGGTACACAATGAGCAGTTCTTC. Protein: CASSYPRTVHNEQFF.

This CDR3 is CASWTGDEQYF. Here the CDR3 DNA reads TGTGCCAGCTGGACAGGGGACGAGCAGTACTTC. The chain is built from TRBV2 and TRBJ2-7, with 9 nucleotides matching TRBD1. CDR1 SNHLY and CDR2 FYNNEI come from the germline V gene. This CDR3 contains 11 residues. After removal of 8 bases from V and 5 bases from J, the junction contained 1 base not matched to a gene. Drawing the rest from reference TRBV2 and TRBJ2-7, the complete variable domain is EPEVTQTPSHQVTQMGQEVILRCVPISNHLYFYWYRQILGQKVEFLVSFYNNEISEKSEIFDDQFSVERPDGSNFTLKIRSTKLEDSAMYFCASWTGDEQYFGPGTRLTVT.

This clonotype was seen a handful of times. The chain recombines TRBV20-1 with TRBJ2-7; no clear D gene. Germline V gene data show CDR1 as DFQATT and CDR2 as SNEGSKA (reference sequence). This CDR3 comprises 14 residues. V was clipped by 3 bases and J by 5 bases, with 17 bases between them. Written as DNA, the CDR3 is TGCAGTGCTAGTGCGGCATATGGGGTGAACGAGCAGTACTTC. This encodes CSASAAYGVNEQYF.

This clonotype was detected only a few times. J is TRBJ2-7 and V is TRBV11-2; TRBD1 matches 8 bases. CDR1 is SGHAT and CDR2 is FQNNGV in the germline V gene. The CDR3 extends over 13 amino acids. With 7 bases clipped from V and 4 bases from J, the junction kept 6 bases outside the gene matches. This CDR3 reads CASTRTGQYEQYF. Written as DNA, the CDR3 is TGTGCCAGCACACGGACAGGGCAGTACGAGCAGTACTTC.

J is TRBJ2-5 and V is TRBV10-3; D could derive from TRBD1 or TRBD2 (6 bases each). CDR3 length: 14 residues. The germline V gene has CDR1 ENHRY and CDR2 SYGVKD. V lost 3 bases and J 0 bases, leaving 8 bases between the germline ends. CDR3: CAISEGGYQETQYF. CDR3 DNA: TGTGCCATCAGTGAAGGGGGGTACCAAGAGACCCAGTACTTC.

The rearrangement joins TRBV15 to TRBJ2-4; possibly TRBD2 for D (7 bases). This CDR3 spans 15 amino acids. Germline CDR1 is LNHNV and CDR2 is YYDKDF (reference sequence). V was cut by 1 base and J by 2 bases, with 9 bases left in between. Written as DNA, the CDR3 is TGTGCCACCAGCAGAGTCGGGGGGCCCAAAAACATTCAGTACTTC. Its translation is CATSRVGGPKNIQYF.

The chain has TRBV29-1 and TRBJ2-3, with a tentative D call TRBD1 (5 bases). Trimming took off 4 bases at V and 0 bases at J, with 14 bases between the two ends. CDR1 is SQVTM and CDR2 is ANQGSEA in the germline V gene. This CDR3 is built from 15 residues. This CDR3 is CSVVLDTTSTDTQYF. CDR3 sequence (DNA): TGCAGCGTTGTCTTGGACACGACTAGCACAGATACGCAGTATTTT.

This chain joins TRBV21-1 and TRBJ2-4; the table assigns TRBD1, which was not confirmed against the DNA. TRBV21-1 is given as a pseudogene. The CDR3 runs to 14 residues. The CDR3 here is CASSSREAKNIQYF. DNA for the CDR3: TGTGCCAGCTCGTCCCGGGAGGCCAAAAACATTCAGTACTTC.

The chain employs TRBV7-9 and TRBJ1-1; the D is unclear. The CDR3 runs 11 residues. The germline CDR1 and CDR2 sequences are SEHNR and FQNEAQ (reference sequence). The V and J ends lost 7 bases and 5 bases respectively, with 8 bases between them. The CDR3 protein is CASILGTEAFF. CDR3 DNA: TGTGCCAGCATCTTGGGAACTGAAGCTTTCTTT.

This clonotype was observed many times. The V call is TRBV7-3, the J call TRBJ2-3, with D possibly being TRBD2 (6 bases). Trimming left V 5 bases short and J 1 base short, with 16 bases between. Germline CDR1 reads SGHTA; CDR2 reads FQGTGA. CDR3 length: 16 residues. This CDR3 is CASSPPGERGTDTQYF. The CDR3 DNA reads TGTGCCAGCAGCCCCCCCGGGGAGCGGGGCACAGATACGCAGTATTTT.